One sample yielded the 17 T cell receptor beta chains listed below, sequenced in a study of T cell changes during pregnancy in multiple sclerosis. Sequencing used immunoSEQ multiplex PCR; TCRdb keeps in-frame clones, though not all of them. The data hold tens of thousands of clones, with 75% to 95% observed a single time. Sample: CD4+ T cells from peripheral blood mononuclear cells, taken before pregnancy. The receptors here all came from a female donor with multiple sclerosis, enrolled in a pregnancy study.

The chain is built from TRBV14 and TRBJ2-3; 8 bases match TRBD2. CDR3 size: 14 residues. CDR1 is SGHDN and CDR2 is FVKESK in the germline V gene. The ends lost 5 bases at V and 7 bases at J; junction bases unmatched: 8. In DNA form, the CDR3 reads TGTGCCAGCAGCTCAGGACTAGCAGGATATACGCAGTATTTT. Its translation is CASSSGLAGYTQYF.

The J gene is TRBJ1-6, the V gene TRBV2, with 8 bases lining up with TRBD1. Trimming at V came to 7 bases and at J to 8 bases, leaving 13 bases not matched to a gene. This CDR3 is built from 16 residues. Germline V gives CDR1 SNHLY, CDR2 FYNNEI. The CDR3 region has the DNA TGTGCCAGCAACCTAAAAGACAGGGGACCGGATTCACCCCTCCACTTT. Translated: CASNLKDRGPDSPLHF. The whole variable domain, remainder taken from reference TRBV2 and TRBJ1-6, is EPEVTQTPSHQVTQMGQEVILRCVPISNHLYFYWYRQILGQKVEFLVSFYNNEISEKSEIFDDQFSVERPDGSNFTLKIRSTKLEDSAMYFCASNLKDRGPDSPLHFGNGTRLTVT.

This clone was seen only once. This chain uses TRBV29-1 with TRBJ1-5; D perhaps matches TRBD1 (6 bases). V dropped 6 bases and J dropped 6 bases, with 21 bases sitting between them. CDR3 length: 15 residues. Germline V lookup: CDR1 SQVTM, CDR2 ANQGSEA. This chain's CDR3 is CSVGQSREGGQPQHF. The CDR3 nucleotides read TGCAGCGTAGGACAGAGCAGGGAAGGCGGTCAGCCCCAGCATTTT.

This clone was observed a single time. DNA of the CDR3: TGTGCCAGCAGCTTAGGACAGGGGGCCCAGATTACTGAAGCTTTCTTT. The encoded protein is CASSLGQGAQITEAFF. The rearrangement joins TRBV5-5 to TRBJ1-1, with TRBD1 identical over 11 bases. The junction had 8 bases not matched to a gene; V was cut back by 2 bases and J by 5 bases. This CDR3 comprises 16 residues. The germline V gene encodes CDR1 SGHKS and CDR2 YYEKEE (reference sequence).

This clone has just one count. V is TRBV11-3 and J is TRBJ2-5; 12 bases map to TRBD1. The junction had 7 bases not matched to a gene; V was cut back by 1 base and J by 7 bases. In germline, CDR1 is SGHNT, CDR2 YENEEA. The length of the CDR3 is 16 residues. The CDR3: CASSLVGTGGAGTQYF. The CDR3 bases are TGTGCCAGCAGCTTAGTGGGGACAGGGGGCGCGGGGACCCAGTACTTC.

The CDR3 DNA reads as TGTGCCAGCAGCTTGGTAGGGGAAGGCAACTATGGCTACACCTTC. It codes for CASSLVGEGNYGYTF. The rearrangement links TRBV5-4 to TRBJ1-2; D perhaps matches TRBD1 (5 bases). V was pared by 0 bases and J by 2 bases, with 11 bases between. Per the germline V gene, CDR1 is SGHNT and CDR2 is YYREEE (reference sequence). This CDR3 region has 15 residues.

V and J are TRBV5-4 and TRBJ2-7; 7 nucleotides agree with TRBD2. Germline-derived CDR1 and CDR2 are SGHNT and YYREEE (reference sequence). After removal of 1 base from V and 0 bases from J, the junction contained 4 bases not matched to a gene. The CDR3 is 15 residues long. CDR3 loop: CASSLRAGNSYEQYF. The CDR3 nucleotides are TGTGCCAGCAGCTTGCGAGCGGGGAACTCCTACGAGCAGTACTTC.

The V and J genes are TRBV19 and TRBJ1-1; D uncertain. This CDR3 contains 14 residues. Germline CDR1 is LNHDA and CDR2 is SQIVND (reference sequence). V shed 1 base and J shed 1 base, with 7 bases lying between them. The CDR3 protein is CASSIVRQNTEAFF. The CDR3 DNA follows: TGTGCCAGTAGTATAGTACGACAGAACACTGAAGCTTTCTTT. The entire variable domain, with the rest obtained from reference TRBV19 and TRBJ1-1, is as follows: DGGITQSPKYLFRKEGQNVTLSCEQNLNHDAMYWYRQDPGQGLRLIYYSQIVNDFQKGDIAEGYSVSREKKESFPLTVTSAQKNPTAFYLCASSIVRQNTEAFFGQGTRLTVV.

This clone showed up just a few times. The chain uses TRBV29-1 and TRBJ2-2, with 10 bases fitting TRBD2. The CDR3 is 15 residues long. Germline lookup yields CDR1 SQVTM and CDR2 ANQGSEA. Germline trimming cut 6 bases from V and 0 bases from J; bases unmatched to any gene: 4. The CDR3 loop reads CSVTSGATNTGELFF. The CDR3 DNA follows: TGCAGCGTAACTAGCGGGGCTACGAACACCGGGGAGCTGTTTTTT.

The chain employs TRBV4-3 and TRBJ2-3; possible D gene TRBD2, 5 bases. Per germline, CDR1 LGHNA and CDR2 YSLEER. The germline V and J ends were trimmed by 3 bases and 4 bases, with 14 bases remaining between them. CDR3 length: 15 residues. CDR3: CASSHTPGGSDTQYF. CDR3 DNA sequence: TGCGCCAGCAGCCACACCCCGGGCGGGTCAGATACGCAGTATTTT.

DNA of the CDR3: TGTGCCAGCTCACGGGAACCGGGAGCATATAGCAATCAGCCCCAGCATTTT. Protein: CASSREPGAYSNQPQHF. The gene calls are TRBV18 and TRBJ1-5; D call uncertain. Trimming removed 4 bases from V and 0 bases from J, with 16 bases in between. Germline CDR1 and CDR2: KGHSH and LQKENI. The CDR3 runs 17 residues.

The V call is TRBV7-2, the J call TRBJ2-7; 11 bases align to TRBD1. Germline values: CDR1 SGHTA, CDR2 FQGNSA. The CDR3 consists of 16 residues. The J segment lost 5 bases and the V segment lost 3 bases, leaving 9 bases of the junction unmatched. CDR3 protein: CASSLDTDRGRDEQYF. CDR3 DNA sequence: TGTGCCAGCAGCTTGGACACGGACAGGGGGCGCGACGAGCAGTACTTC.

This CDR3 reads CASSIVGQSTGELFF. DNA for the CDR3: TGTGCCAGTAGTATAGTGGGACAGAGCACCGGGGAGCTGTTTTTT. The chain couples TRBV19 to TRBJ2-2; 7 nucleotides align to TRBD1. Germline-derived CDR1 and CDR2 are LNHDA and SQIVND (reference sequence). Losses at the gene ends were 1 base for V and 4 bases for J; bases not matched to a gene: 3. The length of the CDR3 is 15 residues.

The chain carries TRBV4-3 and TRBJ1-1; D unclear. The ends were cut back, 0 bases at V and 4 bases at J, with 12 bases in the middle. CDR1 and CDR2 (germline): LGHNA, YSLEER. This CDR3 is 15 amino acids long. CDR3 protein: CASSQDVGRTTEAFF. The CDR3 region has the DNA TGCGCCAGCAGCCAAGATGTAGGGAGGACCACTGAAGCTTTCTTT.

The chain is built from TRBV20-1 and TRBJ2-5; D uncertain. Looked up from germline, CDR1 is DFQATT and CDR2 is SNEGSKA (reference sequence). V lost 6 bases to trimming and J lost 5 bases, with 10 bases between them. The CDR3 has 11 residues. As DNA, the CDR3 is TGCAGTGCGCGGTCGGAGGAGACCCAGTACTTC. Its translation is CSARSEETQYF.

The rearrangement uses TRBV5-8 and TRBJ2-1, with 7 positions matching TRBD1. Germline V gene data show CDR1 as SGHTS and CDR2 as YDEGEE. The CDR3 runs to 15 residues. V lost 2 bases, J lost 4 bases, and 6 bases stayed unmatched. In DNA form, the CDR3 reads TGTGCCAGCAGCTTTTACAGGGGTTTGTACAATGAGCAGTTCTTC. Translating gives CASSFYRGLYNEQFF. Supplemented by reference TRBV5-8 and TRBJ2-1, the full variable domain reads EAGVTQSPTHLIKTRGQQATLRCSPISGHTSVYWYQQALGLGLQFLLWYDEGEERNRGNFPPRFSGRQFPNYSSELNVNALELEDSALYLCASSFYRGLYNEQFFGPGTRLTVL.

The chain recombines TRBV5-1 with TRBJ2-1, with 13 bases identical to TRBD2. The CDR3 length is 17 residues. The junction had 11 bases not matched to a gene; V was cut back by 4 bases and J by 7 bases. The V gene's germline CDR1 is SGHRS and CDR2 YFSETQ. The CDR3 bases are TGCGCCAGCAGCACCGGACTAGCGGGAGCCCCGGGGAATGAGCAGTTCTTC. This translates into CASSTGLAGAPGNEQFF.